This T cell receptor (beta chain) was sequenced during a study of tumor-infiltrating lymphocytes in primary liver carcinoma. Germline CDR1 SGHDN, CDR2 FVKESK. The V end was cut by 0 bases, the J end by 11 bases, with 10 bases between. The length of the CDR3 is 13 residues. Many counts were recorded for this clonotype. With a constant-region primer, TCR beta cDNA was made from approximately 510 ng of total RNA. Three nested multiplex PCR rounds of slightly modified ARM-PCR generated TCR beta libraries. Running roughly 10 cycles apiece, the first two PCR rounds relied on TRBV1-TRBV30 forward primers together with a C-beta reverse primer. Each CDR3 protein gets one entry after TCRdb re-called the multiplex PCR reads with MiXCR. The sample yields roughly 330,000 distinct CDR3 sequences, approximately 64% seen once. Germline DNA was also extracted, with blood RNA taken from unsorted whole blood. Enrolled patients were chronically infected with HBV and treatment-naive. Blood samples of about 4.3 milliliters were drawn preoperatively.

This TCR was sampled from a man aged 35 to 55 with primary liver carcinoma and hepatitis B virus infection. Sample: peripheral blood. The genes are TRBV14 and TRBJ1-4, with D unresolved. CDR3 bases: TGTGCCAGCAGCCAAGATCGAGGCCTCAAACTGTTTTTT. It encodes CASSQDRGLKLFF. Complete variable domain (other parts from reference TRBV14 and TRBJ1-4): EAGVTQFPSHSVIEKGQTVTLRCDPISGHDNLYWYRRVMGKEIKFLLHFVKESKQDESGMPNNRFLAERTGGTYSTLKVQPAELEDSGVYFCASSQDRGLKLFFGSGTQLSVL.